This TCR beta chain was captured by sequencing in a study of spatial heterogeneity in lung cancer. Overall study context: The cohort: 65 to 80 early-stage, untreated non-small cell lung cancer patients.

Individual TCR cDNA molecules each bore their own unique molecular identifier. TCRdb fed the 5' RACE reads into MiXCR, producing one record per CDR3 protein. The repertoire includes approximately 27,000 distinct CDR3 sequences, 4.5% to 7.5% of them detected once, and around 23% sits in the top ten. From germline, CDR1 is SNHLY and CDR2 FYNNEI. Germline trimming cut 0 bases from V and 0 bases from J; bases unmatched to any gene: 2. The CDR3 is 16 amino acids. Whole-study results and caveats: TCRs found ubiquitously expanded in tumor appeared in blood more at resection than at follow-up.

This sample's time point: blood at routine non-recurrence follow-up after resection. Whole RNA was taken from tumor, nontumor lung or frozen PBMC; it was then sequenced unsorted. This clonotype was detected ten times or more. What it recognizes is unknown. The source of this sequence is a male donor with early-stage non-small cell lung cancer. The rearrangement links TRBV2 to TRBJ2-1; 7 bases are shared with TRBD1. Sequencing used PBMCs, obtained at follow-up. This CDR3 is CASSEAGTVSYNEQFF. The CDR3 DNA follows: TGTGCCAGCAGTGAAGCGGGGACAGTCTCCTACAATGAGCAGTTCTTC.